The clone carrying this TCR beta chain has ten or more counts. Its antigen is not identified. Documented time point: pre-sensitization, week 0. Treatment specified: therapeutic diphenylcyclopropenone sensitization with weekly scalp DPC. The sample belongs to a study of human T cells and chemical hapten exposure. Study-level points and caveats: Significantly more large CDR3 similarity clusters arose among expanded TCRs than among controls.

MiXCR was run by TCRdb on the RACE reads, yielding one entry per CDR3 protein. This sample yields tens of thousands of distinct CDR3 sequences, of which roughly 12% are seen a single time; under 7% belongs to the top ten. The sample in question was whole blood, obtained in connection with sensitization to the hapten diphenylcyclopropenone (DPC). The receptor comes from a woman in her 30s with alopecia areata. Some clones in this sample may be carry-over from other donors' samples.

In nucleotides, the CDR3 is TGTGCCAGCAGCTTACGGTCTTATTTGTGGGGTTATGGCACTGAAGCTTTCTTT. This sequence encodes CASSLRSYLWGYGTEAFF. This chain uses TRBV7-9 with TRBJ1-1, with D unclear. Germline loops: CDR1 SEHNR, CDR2 FQNEAQ (reference sequence). The V and J ends lost 2 bases and 4 bases respectively, with 23 bases between them. This CDR3 is built from 18 residues.